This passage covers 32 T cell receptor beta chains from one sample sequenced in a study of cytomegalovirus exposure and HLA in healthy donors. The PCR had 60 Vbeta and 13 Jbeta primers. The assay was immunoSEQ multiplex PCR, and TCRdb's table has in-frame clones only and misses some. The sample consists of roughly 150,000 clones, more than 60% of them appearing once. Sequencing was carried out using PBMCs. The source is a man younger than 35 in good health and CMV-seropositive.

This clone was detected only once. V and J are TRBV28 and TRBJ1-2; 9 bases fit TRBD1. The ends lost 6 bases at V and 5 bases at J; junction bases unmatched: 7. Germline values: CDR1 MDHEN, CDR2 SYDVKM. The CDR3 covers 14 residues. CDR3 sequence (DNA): TGTGCCAGCAGCCCTGGGACAGGGTATTATGGCTACACCTTC. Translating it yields CASSPGTGYYGYTF.

CDR3 in amino acids: CASSLAYMSSGRDGDEQFF. The CDR3 nucleotides read TGTGCCAGCAGCTTGGCCTATATGTCTAGCGGGAGGGACGGTGATGAGCAGTTCTTC. J is TRBJ2-1 and V is TRBV5-4; 12 nucleotides align to TRBD2. V was pared by 0 bases and J by 8 bases, with 15 bases of the junction left unmatched. Germline V gene lookup returns CDR1 SGHNT and CDR2 YYREEE (reference sequence). This CDR3 is built from 19 residues.

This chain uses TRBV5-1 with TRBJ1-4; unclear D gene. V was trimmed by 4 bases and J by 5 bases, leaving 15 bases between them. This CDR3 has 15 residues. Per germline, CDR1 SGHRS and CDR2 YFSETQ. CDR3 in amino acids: CASSRGPNVNEKLFF. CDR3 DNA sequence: TGCGCCAGCAGCCGCGGGCCGAACGTCAATGAAAAACTGTTTTTT. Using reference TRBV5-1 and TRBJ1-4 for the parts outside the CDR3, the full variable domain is KAGVTQTPRYLIKTRGQQVTLSCSPISGHRSVSWYQQTPGQGLQFLFEYFSETQRNKGNFPGRFSGRQFSNSRSEMNVSTLELGDSALYLCASSRGPNVNEKLFFGSGTQLSVL.

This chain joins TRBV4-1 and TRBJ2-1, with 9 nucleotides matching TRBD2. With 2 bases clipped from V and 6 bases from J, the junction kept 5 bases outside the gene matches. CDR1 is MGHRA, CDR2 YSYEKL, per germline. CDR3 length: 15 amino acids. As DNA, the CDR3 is TGCGCCAGCAGCCAACAAGCGGGAGGTGTCAATGAGCAGTTCTTC. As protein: CASSQQAGGVNEQFF.

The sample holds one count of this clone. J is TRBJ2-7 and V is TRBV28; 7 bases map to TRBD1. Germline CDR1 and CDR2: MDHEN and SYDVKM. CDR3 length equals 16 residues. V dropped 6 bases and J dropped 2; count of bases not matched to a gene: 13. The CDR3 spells CASSLYRGGLTYEQYF. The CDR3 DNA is TGTGCCAGCAGCCTCTATAGAGGGGGCCTTACCTACGAGCAGTACTTC. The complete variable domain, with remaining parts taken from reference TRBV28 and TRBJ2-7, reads DVKVTQSSRYLVKRTGEKVFLECVQDMDHENMFWYRQDPGLGLRLIYFSYDVKMKEKGDIPEGYSVSREKKERFSLILESASTNQTSMYLCASSLYRGGLTYEQYFGPGTRLTVT.

The CDR3 here is CASSQDWDIQETQYF. The CDR3 nucleotides read TGCGCCAGCAGCCAAGATTGGGACATCCAAGAGACCCAGTACTTC. The gene calls are TRBV4-1 and TRBJ2-5; the D gene is possibly TRBD1 (6 bases). The CDR3 has 15 residues. Looked up from germline, CDR1 is MGHRA and CDR2 is YSYEKL. The V end was cut by 0 bases, the J end by 1 base, with 9 bases between.

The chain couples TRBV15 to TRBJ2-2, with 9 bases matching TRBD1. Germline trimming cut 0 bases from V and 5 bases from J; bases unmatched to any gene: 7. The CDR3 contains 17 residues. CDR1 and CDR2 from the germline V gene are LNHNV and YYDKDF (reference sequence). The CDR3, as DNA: TGTGCCACCAGCAGAGATGGGGGGACAGGGAAAACCGGGGAGCTGTTTTTT. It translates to CATSRDGGTGKTGELFF. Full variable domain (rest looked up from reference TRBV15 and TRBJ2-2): DAMVIQNPRYQVTQFGKPVTLSCSQTLNHNVMYWYQQKSSQAPKLLFHYYDKDFNNEADTPDNFQSRRPNTSFCFLDIRSPGLGDTAMYLCATSRDGGTGKTGELFFGEGSRLTVL.

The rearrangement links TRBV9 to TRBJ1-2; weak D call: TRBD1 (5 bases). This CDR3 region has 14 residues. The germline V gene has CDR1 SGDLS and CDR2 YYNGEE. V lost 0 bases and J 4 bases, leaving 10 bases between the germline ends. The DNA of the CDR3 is TGTGCCAGCAGCGTAGGGGGGGGTAGCTATGGCTACACCTTC. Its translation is CASSVGGGSYGYTF. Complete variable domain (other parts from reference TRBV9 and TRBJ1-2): DSGVTQTPKHLITATGQRVTLRCSPRSGDLSVYWYQQSLDQGLQFLIQYYNGEERAKGNILERFSAQQFPDLHSELNLSSLELGDSALYFCASSVGGGSYGYTFGSGTRLTVV.

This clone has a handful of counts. CDR3 in amino acids: CASSEREHTEAFF. The CDR3 coding sequence is TGCGCCAGCAGTGAGAGAGAGCACACTGAAGCTTTCTTT. This sequence joins TRBV10-2 and TRBJ1-1; D is unresolved. V dropped 2 bases and J dropped 3 bases, with 7 bases sitting between them. Germline V CDR1 and CDR2: WSHSY, SAAADI. This CDR3 is built from 13 residues.

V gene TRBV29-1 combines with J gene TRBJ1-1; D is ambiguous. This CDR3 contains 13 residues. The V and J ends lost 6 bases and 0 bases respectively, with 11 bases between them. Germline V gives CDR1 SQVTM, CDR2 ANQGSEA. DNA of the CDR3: TGCAGCGTCGAGGGAGTCATGAACACTGAAGCTTTCTTT. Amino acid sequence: CSVEGVMNTEAFF.

The CDR3 is CASSLWDRHSGANVLTF. The CDR3 DNA sequence: TGTGCCAGCAGTTTATGGGACAGACACTCTGGGGCCAACGTCCTGACTTTC. This chain uses TRBV28 with TRBJ2-6; possibly TRBD1 for D (6 bases). The CDR3 spans 17 residues. Germline CDR1 reads MDHEN; CDR2 reads SYDVKM. Trimming shortened V by 0 bases and J by 0 bases, and 9 bases separated the two germline ends.

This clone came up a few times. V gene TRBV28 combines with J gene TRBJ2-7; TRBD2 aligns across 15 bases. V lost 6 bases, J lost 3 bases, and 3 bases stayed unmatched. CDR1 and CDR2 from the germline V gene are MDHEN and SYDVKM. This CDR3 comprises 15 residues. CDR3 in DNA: TGTGCCAGCAGCCCGGGACTAGCGGGAGGCTACGAGCAGTACTTC. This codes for CASSPGLAGGYEQYF.

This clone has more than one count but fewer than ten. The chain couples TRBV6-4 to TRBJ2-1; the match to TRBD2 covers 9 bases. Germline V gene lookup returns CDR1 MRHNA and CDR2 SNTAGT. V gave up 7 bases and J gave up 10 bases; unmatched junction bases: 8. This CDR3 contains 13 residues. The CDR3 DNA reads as TGTGCCAGCAACCGGGTAGCGGGAGAAGAGCAGTTCTTC. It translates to CASNRVAGEEQFF.

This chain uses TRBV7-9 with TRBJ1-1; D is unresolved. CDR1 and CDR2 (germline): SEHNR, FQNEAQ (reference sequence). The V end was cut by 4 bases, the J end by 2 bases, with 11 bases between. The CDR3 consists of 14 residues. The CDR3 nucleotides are TGTGCCAGCAGCTCAGGAGGTGGTAACACTGAAGCTTTCTTT. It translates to CASSSGGGNTEAFF.

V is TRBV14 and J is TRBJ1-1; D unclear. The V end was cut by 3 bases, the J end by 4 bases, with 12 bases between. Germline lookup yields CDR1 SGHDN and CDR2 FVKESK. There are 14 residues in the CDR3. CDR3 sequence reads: CASSQRGRSTEAFF. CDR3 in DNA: TGTGCCAGCAGCCAGCGAGGTAGGAGCACTGAAGCTTTCTTT.

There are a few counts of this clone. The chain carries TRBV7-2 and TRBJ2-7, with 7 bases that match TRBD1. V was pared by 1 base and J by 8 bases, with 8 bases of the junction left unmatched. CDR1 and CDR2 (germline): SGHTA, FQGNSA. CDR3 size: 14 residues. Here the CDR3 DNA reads TGTGCCAGCAGCTTAGATTTCGACAGGGTTAAGCAGTACTTC. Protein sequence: CASSLDFDRVKQYF. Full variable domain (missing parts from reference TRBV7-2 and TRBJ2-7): GAGVSQSPSNKVTEKGKDVELRCDPISGHTALYWYRQSLGQGLEFLIYFQGNSAPDKSGLPSDRFSAERTGGSVSTLTIQRTQQEDSAVYLCASSLDFDRVKQYFGPGTRLTVT.

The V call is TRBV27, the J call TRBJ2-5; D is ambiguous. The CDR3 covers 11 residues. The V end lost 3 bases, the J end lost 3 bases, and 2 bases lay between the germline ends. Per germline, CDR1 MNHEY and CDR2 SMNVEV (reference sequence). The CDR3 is CASSFKETQYF. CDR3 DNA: TGTGCCAGCAGTTTCAAAGAGACCCAGTACTTC.

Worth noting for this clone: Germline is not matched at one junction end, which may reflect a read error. The CDR3 is CASSLGGIAGEEMDF. The CDR3 DNA reads TGTGCCAGCAGCTTAGGGGGGATAGCGGGAGAGGAGATGGACTTC. The V gene is TRBV11-2, the J gene TRBJ2-7; TRBD2 aligns across 9 bases. CDR1 is SGHAT, CDR2 FQNNGV, per germline. This CDR3 comprises 15 residues. The full variable domain, its missing parts supplied by reference TRBV11-2 and TRBJ2-7, is EAGVAQSPRYKIIEKRQSVAFWCNPISGHATLYWYQQILGQGPKLLIQFQNNGVVDDSQLPKDRFSAERLKGVDSTLKIQPAKLEDSAVYLCASSLGGIAGEEMDFGPGTRLTVT.

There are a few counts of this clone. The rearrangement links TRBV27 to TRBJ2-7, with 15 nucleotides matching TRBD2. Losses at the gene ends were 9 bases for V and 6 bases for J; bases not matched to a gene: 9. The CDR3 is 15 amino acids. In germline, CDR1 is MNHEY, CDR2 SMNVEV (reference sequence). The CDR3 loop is CARRGLAGGSSEQYF. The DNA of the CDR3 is TGTGCCAGAAGGGGACTAGCGGGAGGCAGTAGCGAGCAGTACTTC.

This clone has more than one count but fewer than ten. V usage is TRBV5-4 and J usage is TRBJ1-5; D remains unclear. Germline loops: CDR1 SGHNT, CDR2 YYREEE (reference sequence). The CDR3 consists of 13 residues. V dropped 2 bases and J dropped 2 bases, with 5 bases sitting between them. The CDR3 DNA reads TGTGCCAGCAGCTTTGCGGGCAATCAGCCCCAGCATTTT. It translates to CASSFAGNQPQHF.

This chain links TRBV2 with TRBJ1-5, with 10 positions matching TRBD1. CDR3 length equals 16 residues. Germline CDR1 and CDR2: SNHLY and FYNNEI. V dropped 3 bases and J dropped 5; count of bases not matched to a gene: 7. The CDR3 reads CASSDHGDRGDQPQHF. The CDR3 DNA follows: TGTGCCAGCAGTGACCACGGGGACAGGGGTGATCAGCCCCAGCATTTT.

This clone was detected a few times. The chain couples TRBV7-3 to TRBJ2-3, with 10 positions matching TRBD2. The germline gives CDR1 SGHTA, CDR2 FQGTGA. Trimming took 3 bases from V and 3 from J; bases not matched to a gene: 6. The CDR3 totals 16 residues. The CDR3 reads CASSLGVGLATDTQYF. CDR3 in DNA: TGTGCCAGCAGCTTGGGGGTGGGACTAGCGACAGATACGCAGTATTTT.

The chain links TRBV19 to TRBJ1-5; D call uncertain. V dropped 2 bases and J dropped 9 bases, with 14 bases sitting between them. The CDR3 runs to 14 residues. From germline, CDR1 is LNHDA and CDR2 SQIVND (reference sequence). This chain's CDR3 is CASSIPSVTRPQHF. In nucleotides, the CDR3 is TGTGCCAGTAGTATACCCAGCGTGACTCGGCCCCAGCATTTT.

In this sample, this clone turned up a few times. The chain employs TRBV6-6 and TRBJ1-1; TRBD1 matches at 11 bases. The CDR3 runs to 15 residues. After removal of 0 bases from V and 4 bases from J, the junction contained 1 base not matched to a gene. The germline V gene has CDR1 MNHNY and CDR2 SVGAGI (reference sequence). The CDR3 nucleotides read TGTGCCAGCAGTTACTCAGGACAGGGGGCCACTGAAGCTTTCTTT. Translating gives CASSYSGQGATEAFF.

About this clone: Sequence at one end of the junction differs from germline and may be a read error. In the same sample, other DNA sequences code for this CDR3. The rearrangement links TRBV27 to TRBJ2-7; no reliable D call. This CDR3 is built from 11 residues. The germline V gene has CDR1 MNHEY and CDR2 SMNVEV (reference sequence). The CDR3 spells CASGDSYEQYF. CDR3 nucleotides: TGTGCCAGCGGAGACTCCTACGAGCAGTACTTT.

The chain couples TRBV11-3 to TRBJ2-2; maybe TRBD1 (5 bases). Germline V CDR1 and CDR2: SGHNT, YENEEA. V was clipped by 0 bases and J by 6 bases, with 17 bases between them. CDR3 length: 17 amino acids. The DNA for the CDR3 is TGTGCCAGCAGCTTAGACTACCGGGCAGGGATCTCCGGGGAGCTGTTTTTT. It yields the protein CASSLDYRAGISGELFF.

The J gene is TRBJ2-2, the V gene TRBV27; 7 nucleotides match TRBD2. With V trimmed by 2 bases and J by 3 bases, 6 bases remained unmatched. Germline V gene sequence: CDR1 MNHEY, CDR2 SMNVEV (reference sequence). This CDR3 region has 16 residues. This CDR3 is CASSLRASGYTGELFF. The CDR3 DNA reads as TGTGCCAGCAGTTTAAGGGCTAGCGGATACACCGGGGAGCTGTTTTTT.

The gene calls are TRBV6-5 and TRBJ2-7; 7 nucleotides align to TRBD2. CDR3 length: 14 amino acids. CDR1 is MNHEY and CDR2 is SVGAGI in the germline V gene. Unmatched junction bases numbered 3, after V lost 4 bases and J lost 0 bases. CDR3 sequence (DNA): TGTGCCAGCAGTTCCGGCGGGAGCTCCTACGAGCAGTACTTC. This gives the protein CASSSGGSSYEQYF.

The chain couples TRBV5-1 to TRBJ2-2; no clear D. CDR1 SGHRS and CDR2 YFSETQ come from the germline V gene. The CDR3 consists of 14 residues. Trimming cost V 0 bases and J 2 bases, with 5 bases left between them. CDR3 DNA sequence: TGCGCCAGCAGCTTGGAGCTTAACACCGGGGAGCTGTTTTTT. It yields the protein CASSLELNTGELFF.

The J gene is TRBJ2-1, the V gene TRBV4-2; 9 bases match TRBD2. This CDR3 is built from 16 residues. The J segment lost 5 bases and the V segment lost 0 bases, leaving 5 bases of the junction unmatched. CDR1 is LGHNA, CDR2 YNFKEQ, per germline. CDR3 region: CASSQDPAGGHNEQFF. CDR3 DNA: TGTGCCAGCAGCCAAGACCCAGCGGGAGGACACAATGAGCAGTTCTTC.

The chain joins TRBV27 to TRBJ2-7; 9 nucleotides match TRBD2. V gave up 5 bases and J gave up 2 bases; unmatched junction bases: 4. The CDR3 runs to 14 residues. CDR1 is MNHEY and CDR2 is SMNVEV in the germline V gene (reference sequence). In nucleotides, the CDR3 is TGTGCCAGCAGTGTATTAGCGGGAGCCTACGAGCAGTACTTC. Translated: CASSVLAGAYEQYF.

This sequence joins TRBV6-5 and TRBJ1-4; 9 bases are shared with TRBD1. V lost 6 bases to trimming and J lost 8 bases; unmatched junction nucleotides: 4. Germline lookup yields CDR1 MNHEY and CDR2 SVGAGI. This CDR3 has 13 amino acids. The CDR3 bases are TGTGCCAGCAGGGGACAGGGAGAGGAAAAACTGTTTTTT. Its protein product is CASRGQGEEKLFF.